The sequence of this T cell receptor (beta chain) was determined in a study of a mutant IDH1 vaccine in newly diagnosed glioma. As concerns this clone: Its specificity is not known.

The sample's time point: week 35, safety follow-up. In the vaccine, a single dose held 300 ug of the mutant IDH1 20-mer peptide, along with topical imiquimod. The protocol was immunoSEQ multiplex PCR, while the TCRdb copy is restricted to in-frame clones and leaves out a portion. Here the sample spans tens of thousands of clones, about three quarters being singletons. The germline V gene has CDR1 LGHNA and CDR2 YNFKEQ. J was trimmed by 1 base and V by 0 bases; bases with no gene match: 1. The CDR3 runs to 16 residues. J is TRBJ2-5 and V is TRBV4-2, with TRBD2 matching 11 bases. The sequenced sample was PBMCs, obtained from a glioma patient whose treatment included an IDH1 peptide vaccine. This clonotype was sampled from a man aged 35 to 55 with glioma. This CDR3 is CASSQDGTSGQETQYF. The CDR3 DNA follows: TGTGCCAGCAGCCAAGATGGGACTAGCGGCCAAGAGACCCAGTACTTC.